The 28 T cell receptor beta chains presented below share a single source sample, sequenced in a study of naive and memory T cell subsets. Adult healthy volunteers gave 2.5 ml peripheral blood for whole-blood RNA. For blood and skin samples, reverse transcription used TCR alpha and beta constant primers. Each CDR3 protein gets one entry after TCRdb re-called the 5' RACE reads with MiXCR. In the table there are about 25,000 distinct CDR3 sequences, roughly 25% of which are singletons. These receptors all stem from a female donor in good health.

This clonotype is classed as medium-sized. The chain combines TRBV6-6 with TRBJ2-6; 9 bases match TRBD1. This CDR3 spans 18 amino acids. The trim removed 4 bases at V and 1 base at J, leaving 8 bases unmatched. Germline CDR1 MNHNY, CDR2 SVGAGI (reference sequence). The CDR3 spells CASSFTGTGSSGANVLTF. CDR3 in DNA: TGTGCCAGCAGTTTCACCGGGACAGGGTCATCTGGGGCCAACGTCCTGACTTTC.

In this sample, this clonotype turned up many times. The CDR3, as DNA: TGCAGTGCTAGAGACGTATTAAAACAGGGGGCGAGCTATGGCTACACCTTC. This codes for CSARDVLKQGASYGYTF. The chain couples TRBV20-1 to TRBJ1-2; 9 bases match TRBD1. The length of the CDR3 is 17 residues. The V and J ends lost 0 bases and 4 bases, in that order; junction bases with no gene match: 12. Looked up from germline, CDR1 is DFQATT and CDR2 is SNEGSKA (reference sequence).

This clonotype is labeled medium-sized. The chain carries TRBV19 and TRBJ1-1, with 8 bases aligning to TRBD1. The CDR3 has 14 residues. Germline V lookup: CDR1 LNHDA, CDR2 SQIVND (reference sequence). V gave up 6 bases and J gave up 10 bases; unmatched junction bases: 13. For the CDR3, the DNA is TGTGCCAGTAGAATCTCACGGACAGGGATTAGAGCTTTCTTT. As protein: CASRISRTGIRAFF.

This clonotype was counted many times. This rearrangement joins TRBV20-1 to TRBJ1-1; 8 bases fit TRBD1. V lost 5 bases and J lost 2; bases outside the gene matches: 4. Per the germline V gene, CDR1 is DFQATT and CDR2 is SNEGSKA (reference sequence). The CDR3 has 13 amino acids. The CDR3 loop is CSAGQGDNTEAFF. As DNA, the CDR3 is TGCAGTGCTGGACAGGGAGACAACACTGAAGCTTTCTTT.

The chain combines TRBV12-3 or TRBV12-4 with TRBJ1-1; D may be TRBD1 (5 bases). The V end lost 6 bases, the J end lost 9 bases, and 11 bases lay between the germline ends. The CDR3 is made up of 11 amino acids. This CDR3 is CASREGPQAFF. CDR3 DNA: TGTGCCAGCAGGGAGGGACCACAAGCTTTCTTT.

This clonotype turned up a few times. The CDR3 reads CASTRGTALSGNTIYF. As DNA, the CDR3 is TGTGCCAGCACCCGGGGGACAGCCCTCTCTGGAAACACCATATATTTT. The chain links TRBV6-5 to TRBJ1-3, with 7 positions matching TRBD1. V dropped 7 bases and J dropped 0; count of bases not matched to a gene: 9. The germline V gene has CDR1 MNHEY and CDR2 SVGAGI. The CDR3 extends over 16 amino acids.

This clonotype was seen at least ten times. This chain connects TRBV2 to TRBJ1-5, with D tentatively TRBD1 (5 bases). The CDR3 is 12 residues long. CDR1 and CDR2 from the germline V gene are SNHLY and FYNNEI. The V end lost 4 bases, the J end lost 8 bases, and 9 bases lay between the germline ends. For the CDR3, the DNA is TGTGCCAGCAGTGCAGGGAATGAGCCCCAGCATTTT. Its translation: CASSAGNEPQHF.

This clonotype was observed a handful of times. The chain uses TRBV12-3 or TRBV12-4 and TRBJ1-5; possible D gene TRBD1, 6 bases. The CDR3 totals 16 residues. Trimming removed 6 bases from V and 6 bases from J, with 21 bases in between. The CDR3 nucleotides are TGTGCCAGCAGCCGAGAGACAGGCCCAGTAGGTCAGCCCCAGCATTTT. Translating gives CASSRETGPVGQPQHF.

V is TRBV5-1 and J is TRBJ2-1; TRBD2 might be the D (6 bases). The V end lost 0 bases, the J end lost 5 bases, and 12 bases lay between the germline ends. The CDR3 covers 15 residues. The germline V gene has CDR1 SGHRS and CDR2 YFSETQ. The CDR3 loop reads CASSLAGLLNNEQFF. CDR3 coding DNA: TGCGCCAGCAGCTTGGCTGGACTATTAAACAATGAGCAGTTCTTC.

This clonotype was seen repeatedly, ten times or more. The CDR3 sequence: CASSSDRGASGYTF. CDR3 nucleotides: TGTGCCAGCAGCTCCGACAGGGGGGCGTCTGGCTACACCTTC. The chain links TRBV6-6 to TRBJ1-2; TRBD1 matches 9 bases. V shed 6 bases and J 7 bases; nucleotides not matched to a gene: 9. This CDR3 comprises 14 residues. Germline CDR1 MNHNY, CDR2 SVGAGI (reference sequence).

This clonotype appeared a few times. CDR3 DNA sequence: TGTGCCAGTAGTTTTGGGGTTTGGGACACTGAAGCTTTCTTT. This codes for CASSFGVWDTEAFF. The J gene is TRBJ1-1, the V gene TRBV19, with D unclear. This CDR3 has 14 residues. Per the germline V gene, CDR1 is LNHDA and CDR2 is SQIVND (reference sequence). Trimming left V 5 bases short and J 3 bases short, with 13 bases between.

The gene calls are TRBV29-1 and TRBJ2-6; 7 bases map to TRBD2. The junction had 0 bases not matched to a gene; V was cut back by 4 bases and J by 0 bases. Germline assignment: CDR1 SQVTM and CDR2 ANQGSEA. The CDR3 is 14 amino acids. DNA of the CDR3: TGCAGCGTTGGGGGGGGCTCTGGGGCCAACGTCCTGACTTTC. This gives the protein CSVGGGSGANVLTF.

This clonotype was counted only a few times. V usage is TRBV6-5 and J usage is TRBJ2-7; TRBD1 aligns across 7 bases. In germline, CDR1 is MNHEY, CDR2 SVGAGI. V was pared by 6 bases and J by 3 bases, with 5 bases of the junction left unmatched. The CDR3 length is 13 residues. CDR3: CASRRGTDYEQYF. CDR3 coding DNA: TGTGCCAGCAGGAGAGGGACAGACTACGAGCAGTACTTC.

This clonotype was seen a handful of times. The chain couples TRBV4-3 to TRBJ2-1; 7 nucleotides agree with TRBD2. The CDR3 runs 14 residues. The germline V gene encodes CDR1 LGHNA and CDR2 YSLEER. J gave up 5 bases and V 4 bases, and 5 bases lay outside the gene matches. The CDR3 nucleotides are TGCGCCAGCAGCCCTGGGCTAGCGGACAATGAGCAGTTCTTC. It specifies CASSPGLADNEQFF.

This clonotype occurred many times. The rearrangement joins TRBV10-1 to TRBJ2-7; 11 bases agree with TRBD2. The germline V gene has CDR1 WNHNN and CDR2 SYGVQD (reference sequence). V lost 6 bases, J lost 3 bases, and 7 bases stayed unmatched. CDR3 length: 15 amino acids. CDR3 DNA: TGCGCCAGCAGCCGAGGGGGACTAGCGGTCTACGAGCAGTACTTC. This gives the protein CASSRGGLAVYEQYF.

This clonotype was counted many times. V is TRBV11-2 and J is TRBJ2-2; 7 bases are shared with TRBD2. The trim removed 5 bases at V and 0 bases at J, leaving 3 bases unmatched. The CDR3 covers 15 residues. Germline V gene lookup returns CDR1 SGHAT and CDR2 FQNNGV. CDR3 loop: CASSTGTTNTGELFF. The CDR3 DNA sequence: TGTGCCAGCAGCACCGGGACTACGAACACCGGGGAGCTGTTTTTT.

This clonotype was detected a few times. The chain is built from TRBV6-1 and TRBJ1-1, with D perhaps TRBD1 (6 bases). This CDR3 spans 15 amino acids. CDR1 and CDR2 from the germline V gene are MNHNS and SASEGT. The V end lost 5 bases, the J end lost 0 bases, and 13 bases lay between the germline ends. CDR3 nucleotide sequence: TGTGCCAGCAGTTATGCACAGGGATTGAACACTGAAGCTTTCTTT. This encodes CASSYAQGLNTEAFF.

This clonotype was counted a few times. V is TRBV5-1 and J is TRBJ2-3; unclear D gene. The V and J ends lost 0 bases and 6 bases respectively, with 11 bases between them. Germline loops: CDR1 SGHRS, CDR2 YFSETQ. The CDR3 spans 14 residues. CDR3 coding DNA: TGCGCCAGCAGCTTGGGGACCCCAACGGATACGCAGTATTTT. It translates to CASSLGTPTDTQYF.

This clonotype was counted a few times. The CDR3 sequence is CASRGLAVGGELFF. In nucleotides, the CDR3 is TGTGCCAGCAGGGGACTAGCCGTCGGCGGGGAGCTGTTTTTT. This chain links TRBV27 with TRBJ2-2; 9 nucleotides match TRBD2. J gave up 7 bases and V 6 bases, and 6 bases lay outside the gene matches. Per the germline V gene, CDR1 is MNHEY and CDR2 is SMNVEV (reference sequence). This CDR3 is built from 14 residues.

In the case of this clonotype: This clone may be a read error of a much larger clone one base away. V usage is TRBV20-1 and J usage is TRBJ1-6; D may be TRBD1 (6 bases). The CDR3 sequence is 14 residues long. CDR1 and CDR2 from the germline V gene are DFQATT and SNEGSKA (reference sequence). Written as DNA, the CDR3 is TGCAGTGCTAGAGGGGGGGGCTGGAATTCACCCCTCAACTTT. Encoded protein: CSARGGGWNSPLNF.

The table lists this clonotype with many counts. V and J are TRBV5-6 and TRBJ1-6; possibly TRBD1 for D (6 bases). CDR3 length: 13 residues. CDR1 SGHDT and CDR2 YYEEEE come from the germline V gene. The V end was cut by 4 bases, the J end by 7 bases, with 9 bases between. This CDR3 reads CASSPGDNSPLHF. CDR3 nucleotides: TGTGCCAGCAGCCCAGGGGACAATTCACCCCTCCACTTT.

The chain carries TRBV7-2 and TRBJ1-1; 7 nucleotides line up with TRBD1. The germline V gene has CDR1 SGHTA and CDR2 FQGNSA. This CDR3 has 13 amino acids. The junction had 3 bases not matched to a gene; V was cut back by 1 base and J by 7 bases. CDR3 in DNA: TGTGCCAGCAGCTTAGACAGGGGTTTTGAAGCTTTCTTT. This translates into CASSLDRGFEAFF.

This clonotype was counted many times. As DNA, the CDR3 is TGTGCCACCAGTGACAGGGGGAGAAATACGCAGTATTTT. As protein: CATSDRGRNTQYF. This chain uses TRBV24-1 with TRBJ2-3; TRBD1 matches at 7 bases. This CDR3 region has 13 residues. CDR1 and CDR2 (germline): KGHDR, SFDVKD. J gave up 7 bases and V 4 bases, and 4 bases lay outside the gene matches.

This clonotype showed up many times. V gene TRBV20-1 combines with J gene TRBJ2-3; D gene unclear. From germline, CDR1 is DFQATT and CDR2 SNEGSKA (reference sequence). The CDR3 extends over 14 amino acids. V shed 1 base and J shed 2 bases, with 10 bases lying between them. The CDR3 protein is CSARGTRDTDTQYF. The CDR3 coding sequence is TGCAGTGCTAGAGGTACAAGGGACACAGATACGCAGTATTTT.

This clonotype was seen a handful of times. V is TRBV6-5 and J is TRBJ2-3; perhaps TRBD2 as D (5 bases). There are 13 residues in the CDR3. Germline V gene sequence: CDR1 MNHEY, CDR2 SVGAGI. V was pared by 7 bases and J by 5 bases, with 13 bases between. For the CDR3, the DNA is TGTGCCAGCAAAAGTCACGGAGGAGATACGCAGTATTTT. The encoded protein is CASKSHGGDTQYF.

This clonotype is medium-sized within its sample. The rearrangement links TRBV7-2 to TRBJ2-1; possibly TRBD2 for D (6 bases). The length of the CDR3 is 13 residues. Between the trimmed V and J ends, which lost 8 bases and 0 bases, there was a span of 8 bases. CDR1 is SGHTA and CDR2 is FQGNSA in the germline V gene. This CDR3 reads CASGGSSYNEQFF. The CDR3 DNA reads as TGTGCCAGCGGGGGGAGCTCCTACAATGAGCAGTTCTTC.

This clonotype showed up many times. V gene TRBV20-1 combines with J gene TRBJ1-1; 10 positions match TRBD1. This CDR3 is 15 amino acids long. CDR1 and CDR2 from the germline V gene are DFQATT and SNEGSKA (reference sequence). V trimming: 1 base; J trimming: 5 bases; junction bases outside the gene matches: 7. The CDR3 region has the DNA TGCAGTGCTAGAGGTGGGACAGGGGTCGGAACTGAAGCTTTCTTT. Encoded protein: CSARGGTGVGTEAFF.

The CDR3, as DNA: TGCAGCGTTCGGACACCCAAGGACACCGGGGAGCTGTTTTTT. Translated: CSVRTPKDTGELFF. This rearrangement joins TRBV29-1 to TRBJ2-2; a possible D gene is TRBD1 (5 bases). The length of the CDR3 is 14 residues. Looked up from germline, CDR1 is SQVTM and CDR2 is ANQGSEA. Trimming left V 5 bases short and J 3 bases short, with 13 bases between.